The next 3 T cell receptor beta chains were all read from a single sample in a study of OX40 agonist ivuxolimab in advanced cancers. Here immunoSEQ multiplex PCR was the method, and the copy in TCRdb shows in-frame clones only, minus some. Of approximately 60,000 clones in the sample, about nine tenths were seen once. This sample comprised CD4+ or CD8+ T cells sorted from blood, obtained in a trial of the OX40 agonist ivuxolimab. Receptor source: an adult with an advanced solid tumor such as melanoma, head and neck, liver or kidney cancer.

J is TRBJ2-3 and V is TRBV10-2, with D hard to call. The CDR3 runs to 17 residues. Trimming took off 0 bases at V and 2 bases at J, with 15 bases between the two ends. Germline CDR1 is WSHSY and CDR2 is SAAADI. As DNA, the CDR3 is TGCGCCAGCAGTGAGTCGATGTTAAAGGCTTTCACAGATACGCAGTATTTT. This encodes CASSESMLKAFTDTQYF.

The CDR3 region is CASRSGRGAKNIQYF. CDR3 DNA: TGTGCCAGCAGATCGGGCCGGGGCGCCAAAAACATTCAGTACTTC. This chain links TRBV6-5 with TRBJ2-4; D could derive from TRBD1 or TRBD2 (5 bases each). Between the trimmed V and J ends, which lost 6 bases and 1 base, there was a span of 13 bases. Germline loops: CDR1 MNHEY, CDR2 SVGAGI. The CDR3 extends over 15 amino acids.

DNA of the CDR3: TGTGCCAGCAGCCCCCACTACGAGCAGTACTTC. Protein: CASSPHYEQYF. The gene calls are TRBV11-2 and TRBJ2-7; no reliable D call. Between the trimmed V and J ends, which lost 5 bases and 3 bases, there was a span of 5 bases. CDR1 and CDR2 (germline): SGHAT, FQNNGV. The CDR3 extends over 11 amino acids.